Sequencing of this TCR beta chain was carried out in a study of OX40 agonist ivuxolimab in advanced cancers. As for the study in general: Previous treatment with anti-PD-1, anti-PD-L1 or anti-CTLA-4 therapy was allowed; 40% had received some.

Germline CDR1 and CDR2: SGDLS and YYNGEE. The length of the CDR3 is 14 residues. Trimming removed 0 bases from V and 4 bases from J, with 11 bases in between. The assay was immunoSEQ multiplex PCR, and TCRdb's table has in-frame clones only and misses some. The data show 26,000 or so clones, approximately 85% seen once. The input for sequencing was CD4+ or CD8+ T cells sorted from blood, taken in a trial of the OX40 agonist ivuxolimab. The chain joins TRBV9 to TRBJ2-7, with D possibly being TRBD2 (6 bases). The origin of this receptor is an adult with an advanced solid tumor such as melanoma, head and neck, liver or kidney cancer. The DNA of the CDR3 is TGTGCCAGCAGCGTAGCAGGAGGGGAATACGAGCAGTACTTC. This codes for CASSVAGGEYEQYF.